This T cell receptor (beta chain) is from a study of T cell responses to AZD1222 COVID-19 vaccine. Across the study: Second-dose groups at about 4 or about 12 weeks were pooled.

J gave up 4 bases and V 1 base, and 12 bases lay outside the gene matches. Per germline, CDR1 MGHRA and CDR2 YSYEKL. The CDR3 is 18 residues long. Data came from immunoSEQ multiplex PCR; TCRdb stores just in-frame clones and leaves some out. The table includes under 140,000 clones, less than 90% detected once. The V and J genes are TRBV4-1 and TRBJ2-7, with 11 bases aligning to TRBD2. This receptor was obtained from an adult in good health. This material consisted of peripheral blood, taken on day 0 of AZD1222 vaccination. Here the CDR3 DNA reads TGCGCCAGCAGCCAAGGGCGCCTAGCGGGGGGTACGATTTACGAGCAGTACTTC. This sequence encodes CASSQGRLAGGTIYEQYF.